The 10 T cell receptor beta chains listed next were all sequenced from one sample in a study of T cells in Graves' hyperthyroidism and ophthalmopathy (dated by TCRdb to the late 2010s). Libraries were prepared through multiplex PCR. The sample was run on an Illumina HiSeq 2000. TCR beta CDR3 regions were amplified from RNA transcripts. The first round of RT-PCR for the TCR CDR3 was performed with the HTBI primer set and the Qiagen OneStep RT-PCR kit. TCRdb itself trimmed the public reads at Q25 with fastp, ran MiXCR and retained productive beta chains. Every distinct CDR3 protein forms one entry, paired with its most common genes and DNA. Recorded for this sample are over 700,000 distinct CDR3 sequences; over 35% of them occurred a single time. The top ten hold 7% to 10% of the sample. What was sequenced was blood. Source of these receptors: a man between 18 and 35 years old with Graves' hyperthyroidism.

The gene calls are TRBV28 and TRBJ1-1, with D hard to call. V shed 6 bases and J shed 3 bases, with 8 bases lying between them. The CDR3 covers 12 residues. CDR1 MDHEN and CDR2 SYDVKM come from the germline V gene. The CDR3 nucleotides are TGTGCCAGCAGGGTAACGGACACTGAAGCTTTCTTT. As protein: CASRVTDTEAFF.

The J gene is TRBJ2-7, the V gene TRBV4-3, with 9 bases that match TRBD1. The CDR3 totals 15 residues. The germline gives CDR1 LGHNA, CDR2 YSLEER. Trimming took 1 base from V and 3 from J; bases not matched to a gene: 4. The CDR3 coding sequence is TGCGCCAGCAGCCAAGCCTGGGACAGGGTCTACGAGCAGTACTTC. This codes for CASSQAWDRVYEQYF.

This sequence joins TRBV15 and TRBJ2-7; D perhaps matches TRBD2 (6 bases). The CDR3 is 12 amino acids. Germline V lookup: CDR1 LNHNV, CDR2 YYDKDF (reference sequence). The germline V and J ends were trimmed by 3 bases and 7 bases, with 10 bases remaining between them. Here the CDR3 DNA reads TGTGCCACCAGCAGGGGGGGAGGTGAGCAGTACTTC. Protein sequence: CATSRGGGEQYF.

The rearrangement uses TRBV12-5 and TRBJ2-7, with D possibly TRBD2 on 5 matching bases. The germline V gene encodes CDR1 LGHNT and CDR2 FRNRAP. V lost 0 bases, J lost 7 bases, and 10 bases lay in between. The CDR3 has 13 amino acids. The CDR3 sequence: CASGLVVGEEQYF. The DNA for the CDR3 is TGTGCTAGTGGTTTGGTGGTCGGGGAAGAGCAGTACTTC.

The J gene is TRBJ2-7, the V gene TRBV13; weak D call: TRBD1 (8 bases). Trimming took off 2 bases at V and 3 bases at J, with 17 bases between the two ends. This CDR3 has 16 residues. In germline, CDR1 is PRHDT, CDR2 FYEKMQ (reference sequence). CDR3 DNA: TGTGCCAGCAGCTTAATGGCACAGGGGGAGGGCTACGAGCAGTACTTC. Amino acids: CASSLMAQGEGYEQYF.

This clonotype has ten or more counts. The J gene is TRBJ1-1, the V gene TRBV5-1; TRBD1 is a possible D gene (5 bases). Trimming shortened V by 1 base and J by 6 bases, and 7 bases separated the two germline ends. Germline loops: CDR1 SGHRS, CDR2 YFSETQ. The CDR3 is 12 residues long. CDR3 sequence (DNA): TGCGCCAGCAGCTTGACAGGATCTGAAGCTTTCTTT. This sequence encodes CASSLTGSEAFF.

This clonotype was recorded a few times. The chain is built from TRBV5-8 and TRBJ1-1, with unresolved D. V gave up 0 bases and J gave up 3 bases, with 9 bases separating them. CDR1 SGHTS and CDR2 YDEGEE come from the germline V gene. This CDR3 is built from 14 residues. The CDR3 loop reads CASSLVEEDTEAFF. The CDR3, as DNA: TGTGCCAGCAGCTTGGTGGAGGAGGACACTGAAGCTTTCTTT.

The chain joins TRBV4-2 to TRBJ2-7, with TRBD2 as a possible D gene (6 bases). CDR1 LGHNA and CDR2 YNFKEQ come from the germline V gene. The CDR3 totals 16 residues. V was pared by 0 bases and J by 1 base, with 13 bases between. The CDR3 reads CASSQEGRTASYEQYF. Written as DNA, the CDR3 is TGTGCCAGCAGCCAAGAAGGGAGGACGGCTTCCTACGAGCAGTACTTC.

V gene TRBV12-3 or TRBV12-4 combines with J gene TRBJ1-1; no clear D gene. V was cut by 6 bases and J by 4 bases, with 9 bases left in between. CDR3 length equals 12 residues. The CDR3, as DNA: TGTGCCAGCAGGCCGTTTACCACTGAAGCTTTCTTT. Its translation is CASRPFTTEAFF.

The chain uses TRBV7-8 and TRBJ1-5; a possible D gene is TRBD1 (6 bases). This CDR3 is 17 amino acids long. The germline V gene has CDR1 SGHVS and CDR2 FQNEAQ. Trimming left V 7 bases short and J 2 bases short, with 21 bases between. In nucleotides, the CDR3 is TGTGCCAGCAACTCCCCCGAGGGGGGATCGGGCAATCAGCCCCAGCATTTT. It encodes CASNSPEGGSGNQPQHF.